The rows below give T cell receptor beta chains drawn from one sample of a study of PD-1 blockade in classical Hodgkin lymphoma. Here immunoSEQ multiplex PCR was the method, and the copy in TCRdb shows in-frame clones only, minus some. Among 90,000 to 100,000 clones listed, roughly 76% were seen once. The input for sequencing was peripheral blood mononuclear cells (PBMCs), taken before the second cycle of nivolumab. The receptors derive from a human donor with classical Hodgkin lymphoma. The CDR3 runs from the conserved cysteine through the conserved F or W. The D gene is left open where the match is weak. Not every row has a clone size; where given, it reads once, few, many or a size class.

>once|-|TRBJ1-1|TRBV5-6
CASSPVGRENTEAFF
TGTGCCAGCAGCCCAGTAGGGCGGGAGAACACTGAAGCTTTCTTT
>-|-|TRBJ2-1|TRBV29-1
CSVDYSYNEQFF
TGCAGCGTTGATTACTCCTACAATGAGCAGTTCTTC
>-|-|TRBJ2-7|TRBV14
CASSFRASTYEQYF
TGTGCCAGCAGCTTCCGGGCCAGCACCTACGAGCAGTACTTC
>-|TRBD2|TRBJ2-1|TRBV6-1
CASIAGGSYNEQFF
TGTGCCAGCATAGCGGGAGGGTCCTACAATGAGCAGTTCTTC
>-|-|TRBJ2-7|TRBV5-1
CASSPEVTYEQYF
TGCGCCAGCAGCCCTGAGGTCACGTACGAGCAGTACTTC
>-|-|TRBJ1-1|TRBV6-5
CASSYATSYEFF
TGTGCCAGCAGTTACGCGACCTCCTACGAATTCTTT
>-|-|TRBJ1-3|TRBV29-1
CSVEDSRSGNTIYF
TGCAGCGTTGAAGACAGCCGGTCTGGAAACACCATATATTTT
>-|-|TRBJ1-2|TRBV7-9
CASSFSGSKRYGYTF
TGTGCCAGCAGCTTTTCAGGGAGTAAGCGGTATGGCTACACCTTC
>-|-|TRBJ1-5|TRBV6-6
CALRRELNQPQHF
TGTGCCCTCCGTAGGGAGCTCAATCAGCCCCAGCATTTT
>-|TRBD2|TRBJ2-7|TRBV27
CASSSTTSGEYF
TGTGCCAGCAGTTCGACGACTAGCGGAGAGTACTTC
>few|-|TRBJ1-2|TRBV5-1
CASSLDGGSGARGYTF
TGCGCCAGCAGCTTGGACGGCGGGTCGGGGGCACGGGGCTACACCTTC
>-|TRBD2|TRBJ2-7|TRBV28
CASSGGGLYEQYF
TGTGCCAGCAGTGGGGGGGGTCTCTACGAGCAGTACTTC
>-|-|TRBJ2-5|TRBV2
CASSELDKGIRETQYF
TGTGCCAGCAGTGAATTGGATAAGGGGATTCGGGAGACCCAGTACTTC
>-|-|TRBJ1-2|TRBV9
CASSVGRDYGYTF
TGTGCCAGCAGCGTAGGGCGGGACTATGGCTACACCTTC
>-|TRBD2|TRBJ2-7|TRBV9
CASSVGASGNSYEQYF
TGTGCCAGCAGCGTAGGAGCTAGCGGGAACTCCTACGAGCAGTACTTC
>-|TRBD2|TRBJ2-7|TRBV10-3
CAISPSGTSMISYEQYF
TGTGCCATCAGCCCCTCCGGGACTAGCATGATCTCCTACGAGCAGTACTTC
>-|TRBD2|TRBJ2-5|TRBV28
CASRAAGPAETQYF
TGTGCCAGCAGAGCAGCGGGACCCGCGGAGACCCAGTACTTC
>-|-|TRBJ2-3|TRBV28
CASNSAGTDTQYF
TGTGCCAGCAATAGCGCTGGTACAGATACGCAGTATTTT
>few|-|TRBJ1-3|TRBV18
CASSPQQNSGNTIYF
TGTGCCAGCTCACCACAGCAAAACTCTGGAAACACCATATATTTT
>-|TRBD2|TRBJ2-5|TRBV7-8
CASSPGTLAGAVQETQYF
TGTGCCAGCAGCCCCGGGACACTAGCGGGAGCGGTCCAAGAGACCCAGTACTTC
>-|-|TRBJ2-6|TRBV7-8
CASSLASPFLSGANVLTF
TGTGCCAGCAGCTTAGCTTCGCCGTTTCTCTCTGGGGCCAACGTCCTGACTTTC
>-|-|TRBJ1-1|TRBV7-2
CASSFRGGVTEAFF
TGTGCCAGCAGCTTCCGAGGGGGGGTCACTGAAGCTTTCTTT
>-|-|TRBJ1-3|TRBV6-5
CASRRETGGNTIYF
TGTGCCAGCAGAAGGGAAACAGGTGGAAACACCATATATTTT
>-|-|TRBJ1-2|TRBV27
CASSFLSTYGYTF
TGTGCCAGCAGTTTTCTGTCGACCTATGGCTACACCTTC
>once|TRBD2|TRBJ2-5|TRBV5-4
CASSSGGAGRGTQYF
TGTGCCAGCAGCTCGGGTGGAGCGGGGCGGGGGACCCAGTACTTC
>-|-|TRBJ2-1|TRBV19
CASRPNPAASSYNEQFF
TGTGCCAGTAGACCCAACCCTGCGGCGAGCTCCTACAATGAGCAGTTCTTC
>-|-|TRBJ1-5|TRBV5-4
CASSLDGQPQHF
TGTGCCAGCAGCTTGGATGGACAGCCCCAGCATTTT
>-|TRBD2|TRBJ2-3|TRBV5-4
CASSFMAGGPPDTQYF
TGTGCCAGCAGCTTTATGGCGGGAGGTCCCCCAGATACGCAGTATTTT
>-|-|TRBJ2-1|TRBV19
CASSMQLPGYNEQFF
TGTGCCAGTAGTATGCAGCTCCCAGGGTACAATGAGCAGTTCTTC
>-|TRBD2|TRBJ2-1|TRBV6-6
CASRGLAGNNEQFF
TGTGCCAGCAGGGGACTAGCGGGTAACAATGAGCAGTTCTTC
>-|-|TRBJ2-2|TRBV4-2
CASSQDTTLTGELFF
TGTGCCAGCAGCCAAGATACTACCCTGACCGGGGAGCTGTTTTTT
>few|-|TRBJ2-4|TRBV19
CASSISQVGAKNIQYF
TGTGCCAGTAGTATAAGTCAGGTGGGAGCCAAAAACATTCAGTACTTC
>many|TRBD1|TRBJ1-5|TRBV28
CASTLTGENNQPQHF
TGTGCCAGCACTCTAACAGGGGAAAACAATCAGCCCCAGCATTTT
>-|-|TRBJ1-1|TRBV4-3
CASSQDLITTEAFF
TGCGCCAGCAGCCAAGATTTGATCACCACTGAAGCTTTCTTT
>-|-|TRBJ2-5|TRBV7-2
CASSLEAISGMGETQYF
TGTGCCAGCAGCTTAGAGGCCATCTCAGGGATGGGAGAGACCCAGTACTTC
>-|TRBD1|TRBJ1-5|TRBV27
CASSPGQGGQPQHF
TGTGCCAGCAGTCCCGGACAGGGAGGGCAGCCCCAGCATTTT
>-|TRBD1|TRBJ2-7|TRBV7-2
CASSTSRDRPSYEQYF
TGTGCCAGCAGCACGTCCCGGGACAGGCCGTCCTACGAGCAGTACTTC
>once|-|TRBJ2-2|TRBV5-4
CASSLDWGTGELFF
TGTGCCAGCAGCTTGGACTGGGGCACCGGGGAGCTGTTTTTT
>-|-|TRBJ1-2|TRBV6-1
CASSEWDNGYTF
TGTGCCAGCAGTGAGTGGGACAACGGCTACACCTTC
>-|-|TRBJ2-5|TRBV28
CASSLKGVAVQETQYF
TGTGCCAGCAGCCTCAAGGGGGTCGCGGTTCAAGAGACCCAGTACTTC
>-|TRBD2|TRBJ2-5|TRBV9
CASSVAGGSGGKQETQYF
TGTGCCAGCAGCGTAGCTGGGGGTAGCGGGGGGAAGCAAGAGACCCAGTACTTC
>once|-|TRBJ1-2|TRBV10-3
CAISEPTGTTNYGYTF
TGTGCCATCAGTGAGCCCACCGGGACAACTAACTATGGCTACACCTTC
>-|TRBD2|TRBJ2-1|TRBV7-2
CASAGLAVYNEQFF
TGTGCCAGCGCAGGACTAGCGGTATACAATGAGCAGTTCTTC
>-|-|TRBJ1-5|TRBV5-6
CASSSVGGGNQPQHF
TGTGCCAGCAGCTCGGTGGGCGGAGGCAATCAGCCCCAGCATTTT